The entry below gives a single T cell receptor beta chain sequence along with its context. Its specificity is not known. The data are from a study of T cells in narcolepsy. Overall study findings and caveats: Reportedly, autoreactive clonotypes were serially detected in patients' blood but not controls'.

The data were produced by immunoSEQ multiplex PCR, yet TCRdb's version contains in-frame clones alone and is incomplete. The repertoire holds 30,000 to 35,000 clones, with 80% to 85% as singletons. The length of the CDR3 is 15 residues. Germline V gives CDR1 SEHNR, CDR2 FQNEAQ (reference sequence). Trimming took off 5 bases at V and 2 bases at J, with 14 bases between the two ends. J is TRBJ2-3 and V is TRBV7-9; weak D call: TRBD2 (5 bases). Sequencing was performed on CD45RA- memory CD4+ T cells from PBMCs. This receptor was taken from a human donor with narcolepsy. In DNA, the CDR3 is TGTGCCAGCAGCCCCCCGGACTGGTACACAGATACGCAGTATTTT. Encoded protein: CASSPPDWYTDTQYF.